Below are 18 T cell receptor beta chains sequenced from a single sample in a study of control samples from healthy donors and cancer patients. TCRdb's table, derived via immunoSEQ multiplex PCR, lists solely in-frame clones and lacks some. The table has 150,000 to 200,000 clones, around 90% seen once. Sequencing used blood. These receptors came from a man younger than 40 in good health.

The V call is TRBV19, the J call TRBJ1-5; D is ambiguous. This CDR3 has 13 amino acids. CDR1 and CDR2 (germline): LNHDA, SQIVND (reference sequence). V was trimmed by 8 bases and J by 2 bases, leaving 10 bases between them. For the CDR3, the DNA is TGTGCCAGTGGAGCGGACGGCAATCAGCCCCAGCATTTT. This translates into CASGADGNQPQHF.

This clone appeared once. This sequence joins TRBV3-1 (or the pseudogene TRBV3-2) and TRBJ1-5; D gene unclear. The germline V gene has CDR1 LGHDT and CDR2 YNNKEL (reference sequence). Trimming cost V 0 bases and J 7 bases, with 13 bases left between them. CDR3 length: 15 residues. CDR3: CASSQEGGLGQPQHF. The CDR3 coding sequence is TGTGCCAGCAGCCAAGAGGGAGGGTTGGGGCAGCCCCAGCATTTT.

This rearrangement joins TRBV28 to TRBJ2-2; 7 bases are shared with TRBD2. Germline-derived CDR1 and CDR2 are MDHEN and SYDVKM. CDR3 length equals 17 residues. The junction had 16 bases not matched to a gene; V was cut back by 4 bases and J by 8 bases. In DNA form, the CDR3 reads TGTGCCAGCAGTTCCGGCGGAGGACTAGGTTTTTTTGGGGAGCTGTTTTTT. This gives the protein CASSSGGGLGFFGELFF.

The chain couples TRBV6-1 to TRBJ1-5; no firm D call. The CDR3 sequence is 15 residues long. Deletions cut 3 bases from V and 2 bases from J, with 11 bases between. Germline V lookup: CDR1 MNHNS, CDR2 SASEGT. The CDR3 loop reads CASSERRQGNQPQHF. In DNA, the CDR3 is TGTGCCAGCAGTGAGCGGAGGCAGGGCAATCAGCCCCAGCATTTT.

This clone was counted a single time. This chain joins TRBV28 and TRBJ1-5, with a weak D call TRBD1 (6 bases). The CDR3 totals 13 residues. The V gene lost 5 bases and the J gene lost 8 bases, with 13 bases spanning the gap. CDR1 is MDHEN, CDR2 SYDVKM, per germline. CDR3 bases: TGTGCCAGCAGTACAGTCCCAGGGGAGCCCCAGCATTTT. Amino acids: CASSTVPGEPQHF.

J is TRBJ1-4 and V is TRBV28, with D possibly being TRBD1 (6 bases). Germline CDR1 reads MDHEN; CDR2 reads SYDVKM. V lost 2 bases and J 3 bases, leaving 16 bases between the germline ends. CDR3 length: 17 amino acids. CDR3 residues: CASSLGQGTEANEKLFF. In DNA form, the CDR3 reads TGTGCCAGCAGTTTAGGGCAGGGGACGGAGGCTAATGAAAAACTGTTTTTT.

About this clone itself: At one end the junction does not follow the germline gene, possibly because of a read error. Other DNA sequences in the sample encode the same CDR3. The chain has TRBV15 and TRBJ2-7; TRBD2 matches at 14 bases. CDR3 length: 19 amino acids. Germline V lookup: CDR1 LNHNV, CDR2 YYDKDF (reference sequence). The CDR3 DNA reads TGTGCCACCAGCAGACCCTCCGGGACTAGCGGGAGCGCCACCTACGAGCAATACTTC. It codes for CATSRPSGTSGSATYEQYF.

This clone was recorded a few times. V and J are TRBV7-9 and TRBJ2-1; perhaps TRBD2 as D (6 bases). This CDR3 has 17 amino acids. Trimming stripped 2 bases from V and 4 bases from J, with 18 bases between. Looked up from germline, CDR1 is SEHNR and CDR2 is FQNEAQ (reference sequence). This CDR3 is CASSLTAGHEAYNEQFF. DNA of the CDR3: TGTGCCAGCAGCTTAACCGCGGGGCACGAGGCATACAATGAGCAGTTCTTC.

The chain combines TRBV15 with TRBJ2-7; perhaps TRBD1 as D (9 bases). V shed 9 bases and J shed 2 bases, with 23 bases lying between them. This CDR3 has 16 residues. Germline V CDR1 and CDR2: LNHNV, YYDKDF (reference sequence). Here the CDR3 reads CATTPGGGQGTYEQYF. In DNA, the CDR3 is TGTGCCACAACCCCGGGAGGGGGACAGGGAACCTACGAGCAGTACTTC.

V usage is TRBV6-1 and J usage is TRBJ1-5; 8 nucleotides align to TRBD1. With V trimmed by 3 bases and J by 2 bases, 3 bases remained unmatched. Germline CDR1 and CDR2: MNHNS and SASEGT. The CDR3 extends over 15 amino acids. The CDR3 DNA reads as TGTGCCAGCAGTGACCAGGGGGCAGGCAATCAGCCCCAGCATTTT. Its translation: CASSDQGAGNQPQHF.

V is TRBV7-9 and J is TRBJ2-2; D may be TRBD2 (6 bases). CDR3 length: 16 residues. Germline CDR1 reads SEHNR; CDR2 reads FQNEAQ (reference sequence). V dropped 2 bases and J dropped 0 bases, with 10 bases sitting between them. The CDR3 nucleotides are TGTGCCAGCAGCTTATCCCGGAGGGCGAACACCGGGGAGCTGTTTTTT. Protein sequence: CASSLSRRANTGELFF.

The chain links TRBV15 to TRBJ1-1; D is perhaps TRBD1 (6 bases). CDR1 is LNHNV and CDR2 is YYDKDF in the germline V gene (reference sequence). CDR3 length: 21 amino acids. The V end was cut by 0 bases, the J end by 1 base, with 27 bases between. CDR3 protein: CATSRDAVAAGAVGGNTEAFF. The CDR3 DNA is TGTGCCACCAGCAGAGATGCTGTGGCGGCAGGGGCGGTTGGAGGGAACACTGAAGCTTTCTTT.

The V gene is TRBV19, the J gene TRBJ1-2, with 9 bases identical to TRBD1. Germline V gene lookup returns CDR1 LNHDA and CDR2 SQIVND (reference sequence). This CDR3 comprises 13 residues. Unmatched junction bases numbered 5, after V lost 6 bases and J lost 6 bases. The CDR3 bases are TGTGCCAGTAGCCGCCGGGACAGGGATGGCTACACCTTC. Its protein product is CASSRRDRDGYTF.

The rearrangement joins TRBV7-3 to TRBJ2-1; D uncertain. Germline V CDR1 and CDR2: SGHTA, FQGTGA. This CDR3 spans 15 amino acids. Trimming stripped 1 base from V and 0 bases from J, with 7 bases between. Here the CDR3 reads CASSLISSSYNEQFF. In DNA, the CDR3 is TGTGCCAGCAGCTTAATAAGTAGCTCCTACAATGAGCAGTTCTTC. Together with reference TRBV7-3 and TRBJ2-1, the CDR3 gives the full variable domain: GAGVSQTPSNKVTEKGKYVELRCDPISGHTALYWYRQSLGQGPEFLIYFQGTGAADDSGLPNDRFFAVRPEGSVSTLKIQRTERGDSAVYLCASSLISSSYNEQFFGPGTRLTVL.

In this sample, this clone turned up once. The J gene is TRBJ2-6, the V gene TRBV24-1; 8 bases map to TRBD2. The CDR3 runs 15 residues. Looked up from germline, CDR1 is KGHDR and CDR2 is SFDVKD. Losses at the gene ends were 8 bases for V and 2 bases for J; bases not matched to a gene: 4. CDR3 nucleotide sequence: TGTGCCACCACCCCGGGGGGGGCTGGGGCCAACGTCCTGACTTTC. This encodes CATTPGGAGANVLTF.

V and J are TRBV6-5 and TRBJ1-5, with 10 positions matching TRBD1. V lost 8 bases, J lost 2 bases, and 6 bases stayed unmatched. The CDR3 contains 15 residues. From germline, CDR1 is MNHEY and CDR2 SVGAGI. CDR3 region: CASGTGASGNQPQHF. In nucleotides, the CDR3 is TGTGCCAGCGGGACAGGGGCGTCGGGCAATCAGCCCCAGCATTTT.

The gene calls are TRBV7-8 and TRBJ2-5; TRBD1 matches at 7 bases. The CDR3 runs 15 residues. Germline assignment: CDR1 SGHVS and CDR2 FQNEAQ. The junction had 7 bases not matched to a gene; V was cut back by 5 bases and J by 1 base. CDR3 DNA: TGTGCCAGCAGCGGCGCCTCAGGGGGCCAAGAGACCCAGTACTTC. Residues: CASSGASGGQETQYF.

The chain employs TRBV19 and TRBJ1-3, with D possibly being TRBD1 (5 bases). There are 14 residues in the CDR3. V lost 5 bases and J 7 bases, leaving 15 bases between the germline ends. Germline V gives CDR1 LNHDA, CDR2 SQIVND (reference sequence). The CDR3 DNA reads as TGTGCCAGTAGTGCCGGGACCGCAGCTAACACCATATATTTT. Translating gives CASSAGTAANTIYF.